The 24 T cell receptor beta chains in this list originate from one sample, sequenced in a study of cytomegalovirus exposure and HLA in healthy donors. Both 60 Vbeta primers and 13 Jbeta primers went into the PCR. The protocol was immunoSEQ multiplex PCR, while the TCRdb copy is restricted to in-frame clones and leaves out a portion. The sample includes 140,000 or so clones, around four fifths of them seen just once. Sequences were obtained from PBMCs. The receptors originated from a male donor in good health and CMV-seronegative.

The CDR3 spells CASSLGGGLNSPLHF. For the CDR3, the DNA is TGTGCCAGCAGTTTAGGGGGGGGGCTGAATTCACCCCTCCACTTT. The chain couples TRBV28 to TRBJ1-6; a weak D match, TRBD1 (6 bases). V gave up 2 bases and J gave up 7 bases, with 12 bases separating them. The germline V gene has CDR1 MDHEN and CDR2 SYDVKM. The CDR3 extends over 15 amino acids.

This clone was counted a single time. This rearrangement joins TRBV28 to TRBJ2-6; 7 bases fit TRBD1. This CDR3 has 17 residues. CDR1 and CDR2 from the germline V gene are MDHEN and SYDVKM. V was pared by 6 bases and J by 0 bases, with 8 bases of the junction left unmatched. The CDR3 DNA is TGTGCCAGCAGCCAACCGGGACAGAGCTCTGGGGCCAACGTCCTGACTTTC. Amino acids: CASSQPGQSSGANVLTF.

This chain joins TRBV30 and TRBJ1-5, with a weak D call TRBD1 (6 bases). V was pared by 0 bases and J by 6 bases, with 12 bases between. In germline, CDR1 is GTSNPN, CDR2 SVGIG (reference sequence). The CDR3 has 14 residues. The CDR3 DNA is TGTGCCTGGAGTGTGATCGGGGGGCTTCAGCCCCAGCATTTT. Translating it yields CAWSVIGGLQPQHF.

The chain is built from TRBV4-3 and TRBJ2-2; TRBD2 aligns across 14 bases. This CDR3 contains 20 residues. Germline V lookup: CDR1 LGHNA, CDR2 YSLEER. J lost 6 bases, V lost 3 bases, and 15 bases had no gene match. The chain's CDR3 is CASSQHPRTSGRFRSGELFF. The CDR3 DNA follows: TGCGCCAGCAGCCAGCACCCGAGGACTAGCGGGAGGTTTCGTTCCGGGGAGCTGTTTTTT.

Only a few counts were recorded for this clone. J is TRBJ1-5 and V is TRBV18; D unclear. The V and J ends lost 3 bases and 6 bases respectively, with 15 bases between them. Germline V gene lookup returns CDR1 KGHSH and CDR2 LQKENI. This CDR3 has 15 amino acids. The CDR3 reads CASSPGDLTLQPQHF. The CDR3, as DNA: TGTGCCAGCTCACCCGGGGATCTAACCCTTCAGCCCCAGCATTTT.

The V and J genes are TRBV9 and TRBJ2-3; TRBD2 might be the D (6 bases). Deletions cut 6 bases from V and 2 bases from J, with 16 bases between. CDR1 SGDLS and CDR2 YYNGEE come from the germline V gene. The CDR3 contains 15 residues. CDR3 nucleotide sequence: TGTGCCAGCACCCCTGGGGCGGGAAACACAGATACGCAGTATTTT. Translation: CASTPGAGNTDTQYF. The entire variable domain, with the rest obtained from reference TRBV9 and TRBJ2-3, is as follows: DSGVTQTPKHLITATGQRVTLRCSPRSGDLSVYWYQQSLDQGLQFLIQYYNGEERAKGNILERFSAQQFPDLHSELNLSSLELGDSALYFCASTPGAGNTDTQYFGPGTRLTVL.

The V call is TRBV9, the J call TRBJ2-3; 14 nucleotides align to TRBD2. This CDR3 spans 17 amino acids. CDR1 is SGDLS and CDR2 is YYNGEE in the germline V gene. V lost 4 bases and J lost 7; bases outside the gene matches: 11. Written as DNA, the CDR3 is TGTGCCAGCAGCCCCAGGACTAGCGGGGGGCCCTCGAATACGCAGTATTTT. Translation gives CASSPRTSGGPSNTQYF. Combining the CDR3 with reference TRBV9 and TRBJ2-3 gives the whole variable domain DSGVTQTPKHLITATGQRVTLRCSPRSGDLSVYWYQQSLDQGLQFLIQYYNGEERAKGNILERFSAQQFPDLHSELNLSSLELGDSALYFCASSPRTSGGPSNTQYFGPGTRLTVL.

The chain carries TRBV7-8 and TRBJ2-1; D gene ambiguous. Germline V gene sequence: CDR1 SGHVS, CDR2 FQNEAQ. This CDR3 spans 15 amino acids. Trimming cost V 2 bases and J 3 bases, with 11 bases left between them. The CDR3 DNA sequence: TGTGCCAGCAGCTTAAGTGGGCTGAACTACAATGAGCAGTTCTTC. It translates to CASSLSGLNYNEQFF.

The rearrangement links TRBV13 to TRBJ2-3, with 7 bases aligning to TRBD1. The CDR3 is made up of 15 amino acids. Unmatched junction bases numbered 8, after V lost 5 bases and J lost 3 bases. The germline CDR1 and CDR2 sequences are PRHDT and FYEKMQ (reference sequence). CDR3 region: CASSLQGWRTDTQYF. CDR3 DNA sequence: TGTGCCAGCAGCCTACAGGGGTGGAGAACAGATACGCAGTATTTT. Complete variable domain (other parts from reference TRBV13 and TRBJ2-3): AAGVIQSPRHLIKEKRETATLKCYPIPRHDTVYWYQQGPGQDPQFLISFYEKMQSDKGSIPDRFSAQQFSDYHSELNMSSLELGDSALYFCASSLQGWRTDTQYFGPGTRLTVL.

V and J are TRBV11-2 and TRBJ1-4, with 8 nucleotides matching TRBD1. This CDR3 spans 16 amino acids. Trimming at V came to 0 bases and at J to 3 bases, leaving 3 bases not matched to a gene. Germline loops: CDR1 SGHAT, CDR2 FQNNGV. The CDR3 DNA reads as TGTGCCAGCAGCTTAGATCTGGACAGGGCTAATGAAAAACTGTTTTTT. This translates into CASSLDLDRANEKLFF.

This clone was recorded once. The chain carries TRBV9 and TRBJ2-7; D might be TRBD2 (5 bases). Germline V lookup: CDR1 SGDLS, CDR2 YYNGEE. The V gene lost 0 bases and the J gene lost 1 base, with 11 bases spanning the gap. The CDR3 runs to 15 residues. CDR3 coding DNA: TGTGCCAGCAGCGTAGGGACTGGGCTTTCCTACGAGCAGTACTTC. This sequence encodes CASSVGTGLSYEQYF.

The chain employs TRBV27 and TRBJ1-1, with a possible D match to TRBD1 (6 bases). The CDR3 totals 14 residues. The V end was cut by 8 bases, the J end by 0 bases, with 13 bases between. Germline values: CDR1 MNHEY, CDR2 SMNVEV (reference sequence). The CDR3 reads CASFKGGLNTEAFF. The CDR3 DNA reads as TGTGCCAGCTTCAAAGGGGGTCTGAACACTGAAGCTTTCTTT.

This rearrangement joins TRBV28 to TRBJ2-7; the match to TRBD1 covers 8 bases. With V trimmed by 6 bases and J by 2 bases, 9 bases remained unmatched. Germline CDR1 is MDHEN and CDR2 is SYDVKM. This CDR3 region has 15 residues. For the CDR3, the DNA is TGTGCCAGCAGCGAGGTCCCACAGGGGGCCTACGAGCAGTACTTC. Its protein is CASSEVPQGAYEQYF.

The rearrangement uses TRBV29-1 and TRBJ2-5; D remains ambiguous. The end of the DNA is better explained by TRBJ2-7, so the J call may be wrong. The CDR3 covers 12 residues. Germline CDR1 reads SQVTM; CDR2 reads ANQGSEA. The CDR3 bases are TGCAGCGTTGTTTCCGCTCCCTACGAGCAGTACTTC. This gives the protein CSVVSAPYEQYF.

V gene TRBV28 combines with J gene TRBJ2-7; 8 positions match TRBD2. The CDR3 loop spans 14 amino acids. V trimming: 3 bases; J trimming: 4 bases; junction bases outside the gene matches: 5. CDR1 and CDR2 from the germline V gene are MDHEN and SYDVKM. For the CDR3, the DNA is TGTGCCAGCAGTTTCTCAGCGGGAGTTTACGAGCAGTACTTC. Translating gives CASSFSAGVYEQYF.

This chain joins TRBV4-3 and TRBJ2-2; TRBD2 aligns across 7 bases. Germline CDR1 is LGHNA and CDR2 is YSLEER. The CDR3 sequence is 18 residues long. The trim removed 0 bases at V and 1 base at J, leaving 8 bases unmatched. The CDR3 nucleotides read TGCGCCAGCAGCCAAGACGGGGGGAGTGTGATGAACACCGGGGAGCTGTTTTTT. It codes for CASSQDGGSVMNTGELFF.

This chain joins TRBV4-3 and TRBJ2-7; 9 nucleotides line up with TRBD2. CDR1 and CDR2 from the germline V gene are LGHNA and YSLEER. The CDR3 spans 16 residues. With 4 bases clipped from V and 5 bases from J, the junction kept 12 bases outside the gene matches. The CDR3 region is CASSPNTRGGRNEQYF. Here the CDR3 DNA reads TGCGCCAGCAGCCCAAATACGCGGGGGGGTAGGAACGAGCAGTACTTC.

The chain employs TRBV4-2 and TRBJ2-1; TRBD2 matches at 9 bases. The CDR3 runs 16 residues. Germline CDR1 LGHNA, CDR2 YNFKEQ. With V trimmed by 3 bases and J by 2 bases, 5 bases remained unmatched. Written as DNA, the CDR3 is TGTGCCAGCAGCCAGGGCGGGGGGGGAGCCTACAATGAGCAGTTCTTC. Amino acids: CASSQGGGGAYNEQFF.

The rearrangement joins TRBV19 to TRBJ1-1; 7 bases fit TRBD1. The CDR3 contains 14 residues. The germline V gene has CDR1 LNHDA and CDR2 SQIVND (reference sequence). With 5 bases clipped from V and 4 bases from J, the junction kept 7 bases outside the gene matches. The CDR3 sequence: CASSAGGHVTEAFF. The CDR3, as DNA: TGTGCCAGTAGTGCAGGGGGTCACGTCACTGAAGCTTTCTTT. The full variable domain, its missing parts supplied by reference TRBV19 and TRBJ1-1, is DGGITQSPKYLFRKEGQNVTLSCEQNLNHDAMYWYRQDPGQGLRLIYYSQIVNDFQKGDIAEGYSVSREKKESFPLTVTSAQKNPTAFYLCASSAGGHVTEAFFGQGTRLTVV.

V usage is TRBV19 and J usage is TRBJ2-7; TRBD1 might be the D (5 bases). Deletions cut 6 bases from V and 3 bases from J, with 12 bases between. The CDR3 extends over 13 amino acids. Per the germline V gene, CDR1 is LNHDA and CDR2 is SQIVND (reference sequence). CDR3: CASSETAYYEQYF. In DNA form, the CDR3 reads TGTGCCAGTAGCGAGACAGCCTACTACGAGCAGTACTTC. Based on the CDR3 plus reference TRBV19 and TRBJ2-7, the full variable domain is DGGITQSPKYLFRKEGQNVTLSCEQNLNHDAMYWYRQDPGQGLRLIYYSQIVNDFQKGDIAEGYSVSREKKESFPLTVTSAQKNPTAFYLCASSETAYYEQYFGPGTRLTVT.

The chain joins TRBV9 to TRBJ2-1, with no clear D. V was clipped by 0 bases and J by 4 bases, with 14 bases between them. This CDR3 contains 16 residues. In germline, CDR1 is SGDLS, CDR2 YYNGEE. The CDR3 region has the DNA TGTGCCAGCAGCGTAGTTATGGGCCTCACGTACAATGAGCAGTTCTTC. Amino acid sequence: CASSVVMGLTYNEQFF. The variable domain in full, with the rest retrieved from reference TRBV9 and TRBJ2-1, is DSGVTQTPKHLITATGQRVTLRCSPRSGDLSVYWYQQSLDQGLQFLIQYYNGEERAKGNILERFSAQQFPDLHSELNLSSLELGDSALYFCASSVVMGLTYNEQFFGPGTRLTVL.

A few counts support this clone. This chain links TRBV7-2 with TRBJ1-2; 10 nucleotides agree with TRBD1. The CDR3 has 16 amino acids. In germline, CDR1 is SGHTA, CDR2 FQGNSA. V gave up 4 bases and J gave up 4 bases; unmatched junction bases: 9. CDR3 nucleotide sequence: TGTGCCAGCAGCTCCGCGGCGGGACAGGGGAGCTATGGCTACACCTTC. Encoded protein: CASSSAAGQGSYGYTF.

This chain links TRBV2 with TRBJ1-5; D is unclear. Germline CDR1 SNHLY, CDR2 FYNNEI. The V end was cut by 4 bases, the J end by 0 bases, with 10 bases between. CDR3 size: 15 residues. CDR3 sequence (DNA): TGTGCCAGCAGTGTATTGGGCTATAGCAATCAGCCCCAGCATTTT. Translation gives CASSVLGYSNQPQHF.

This clone was counted once. The chain couples TRBV4-2 to TRBJ2-7; 10 bases map to TRBD1. This CDR3 spans 16 amino acids. The trim removed 1 base at V and 2 bases at J, leaving 5 bases unmatched. Per the germline V gene, CDR1 is LGHNA and CDR2 is YNFKEQ. In nucleotides, the CDR3 is TGTGCCAGCAGCCAAGTTGGAGGACAGGGGGCCTACGAGCAGTACTTC. Its translation: CASSQVGGQGAYEQYF.